The next 28 T cell receptor beta chains were all read from a single sample in a study of T cell responses to AZD1222 COVID-19 vaccine. The repertoire was sequenced with immunoSEQ multiplex PCR; TCRdb's copy has only in-frame clones and lacks some. The table includes fewer than 150,000 clones, roughly 87% detected once. Sequences were derived from peripheral blood, sampled on day 0 of AZD1222 vaccination. The receptors originated from an adult in good health.

V and J are TRBV29-1 and TRBJ2-7, with 9 positions matching TRBD1. V was clipped by 4 bases and J by 2 bases; unmatched bases: 0. The CDR3 is 12 residues long. From germline, CDR1 is SQVTM and CDR2 ANQGSEA. As DNA, the CDR3 is TGCAGCGTTGGACAGGGGGCCTACGAGCAGTACTTC. Protein sequence: CSVGQGAYEQYF.

V is TRBV3-1 (or the pseudogene TRBV3-2) and J is TRBJ1-6; no clear D gene. V was trimmed by 1 base and J by 7 bases, leaving 8 bases between them. The CDR3 loop spans 14 amino acids. Germline assignment: CDR1 LGHDT and CDR2 YNNKEL (reference sequence). CDR3 DNA: TGTGCCAGCAGCCAAGGGACGAAGAATTCACCCCTCCACTTT. This gives the protein CASSQGTKNSPLHF.

V usage is TRBV30 and J usage is TRBJ1-2; 7 nucleotides align to TRBD1. The J segment lost 3 bases and the V segment lost 3 bases, leaving 16 bases of the junction unmatched. The germline V gene has CDR1 GTSNPN and CDR2 SVGIG (reference sequence). CDR3 length: 17 amino acids. As DNA, the CDR3 is TGTGCCTGGAGACCCCCCCCACTCGACAGGGAACACTATGGCTACACCTTC. Residues: CAWRPPPLDREHYGYTF.

This chain uses TRBV5-6 with TRBJ1-4, with 11 bases identical to TRBD1. V lost 4 bases and J lost 4; bases outside the gene matches: 6. Germline CDR1 is SGHDT and CDR2 is YYEEEE. The length of the CDR3 is 16 residues. CDR3 in amino acids: CASSAGQGAYNEKLFF. The CDR3 bases are TGTGCCAGCAGCGCCGGACAGGGGGCCTATAATGAAAAACTGTTTTTT.

The CDR3 sequence: CASSLAVSLERHQPQHF. Here the CDR3 DNA reads TGTGCCAGCAGCTTAGCGGTTTCTCTGGAAAGGCATCAGCCCCAGCATTTT. This rearrangement joins TRBV7-8 to TRBJ1-5; D not resolved. Trimming removed 0 bases from V and 5 bases from J, with 17 bases in between. Germline V CDR1 and CDR2: SGHVS, FQNEAQ. The CDR3 totals 17 residues. The entire variable domain, with the rest obtained from reference TRBV7-8 and TRBJ1-5, is as follows: GAGVSQSPRYKVAKRGQDVALRCDPISGHVSLFWYQQALGQGPEFLTYFQNEAQLDKSGLPSDRFFAERPEGSVSTLKIQRTQQEDSAVYLCASSLAVSLERHQPQHFGDGTRLSIL.

The rearrangement joins TRBV2 to TRBJ1-1, with unresolved D. This CDR3 is 14 amino acids long. CDR1 and CDR2 from the germline V gene are SNHLY and FYNNEI. V shed 8 bases and J shed 0 bases, with 13 bases lying between them. CDR3 residues: CASPRGGMNTEAFF. CDR3 nucleotide sequence: TGTGCCAGCCCACGAGGAGGGATGAACACTGAAGCTTTCTTT.

The chain couples TRBV24-1 to TRBJ1-2, with D hard to call. V lost 5 bases to trimming and J lost 3 bases, with 6 bases between them. The CDR3 extends over 12 amino acids. Germline values: CDR1 KGHDR, CDR2 SFDVKD. CDR3 DNA sequence: TGTGCCACCAGTGCAGAAGACTATGGCTACACCTTC. Translated, it gives CATSAEDYGYTF.

The sample holds one count of this clone. J is TRBJ1-2 and V is TRBV24-1; D not certain. The CDR3 loop spans 13 amino acids. Germline values: CDR1 KGHDR, CDR2 SFDVKD. V was shortened by 8 bases and J by 1 base, with 10 bases between the two germline ends. CDR3 region: CATNPGGNYGYTF. CDR3 sequence (DNA): TGTGCCACCAATCCAGGTGGTAACTATGGCTACACCTTC.

A single count supports this clone. The V and J genes are TRBV7-8 and TRBJ2-7; D unclear. The CDR3 length is 13 residues. CDR1 is SGHVS, CDR2 FQNEAQ, per germline. Trimming shortened V by 4 bases and J by 6 bases, and 13 bases separated the two germline ends. CDR3 residues: CASSWSGLSEQYF. In nucleotides, the CDR3 is TGTGCCAGCAGCTGGTCAGGCCTATCCGAGCAGTACTTC.

This clone was detected only once. This chain connects TRBV28 to TRBJ2-1; D uncertain. Germline assignment: CDR1 MDHEN and CDR2 SYDVKM. This CDR3 region has 8 residues. The CDR3 DNA reads as TGTGTGAACAATGAGCAGTTCTTC. It codes for CVNNEQFF.

The V and J genes are TRBV5-1 and TRBJ2-1; TRBD2 agrees at 11 bases. The CDR3 runs 18 residues. The V segment lost 0 bases and the J segment 4 bases; nucleotides outside the gene matches: 9. Germline V gene lookup returns CDR1 SGHRS and CDR2 YFSETQ. DNA of the CDR3: TGCGCCAGCAGCTTGGCCTCGTCTAGCGGGGGGACTTACAATGAGCAGTTCTTC. Amino acid sequence: CASSLASSSGGTYNEQFF.

V usage is TRBV30 and J usage is TRBJ2-3, with D possibly called TRBD1 or TRBD2 (5 bases each). V lost 3 bases and J 7 bases, leaving 14 bases between the germline ends. This CDR3 has 13 residues. Germline V gene sequence: CDR1 GTSNPN, CDR2 SVGIG (reference sequence). The CDR3, as DNA: TGTGCCTGGAGGGGGGACGGTCTAAATACGCAGTATTTT. Amino acids: CAWRGDGLNTQYF.

The chain has TRBV5-1 and TRBJ1-1; D is unclear. Germline assignment: CDR1 SGHRS and CDR2 YFSETQ. CDR3 size: 15 residues. Trimming removed 0 bases at V and 8 bases at J, with 17 bases between. In DNA, the CDR3 is TGCGCCAGCAGCTTGGCCGAGGCCTCGGGCGGGGAAGCTTTCTTT. This translates into CASSLAEASGGEAFF.

This clone turned up a few times. The rearrangement joins TRBV5-1 to TRBJ1-5; D may be TRBD1 (6 bases). The CDR3 runs 15 residues. CDR1 is SGHRS, CDR2 YFSETQ, per germline. The V gene lost 0 bases and the J gene lost 6 bases, with 13 bases spanning the gap. CDR3 protein: CASSLGTQGTQPQHF. CDR3 in DNA: TGCGCCAGCAGCTTGGGGACACAGGGAACTCAGCCCCAGCATTTT.

The rearrangement links TRBV14 to TRBJ1-1; D is uncertain. This CDR3 is 14 amino acids long. Germline CDR1 and CDR2: SGHDN and FVKESK. V was clipped by 6 bases and J by 1 base, with 12 bases between them. The CDR3 coding sequence is TGTGCCAGCAGTCGGGCGCAAGCGAACACTGAAGCTTTCTTT. Translating it yields CASSRAQANTEAFF.

The V and J genes are TRBV5-4 and TRBJ1-1, with D maybe TRBD1 (5 bases). Germline CDR1 SGHNT, CDR2 YYREEE (reference sequence). The CDR3 runs to 13 residues. With 0 bases removed from V and 6 bases from J, the gap between germline ends came to 9 bases. CDR3 in amino acids: CASSLARQPEAFF. As DNA, the CDR3 is TGTGCCAGCAGCTTGGCGCGACAGCCTGAAGCTTTCTTT.

J is TRBJ1-2 and V is TRBV6-2 or TRBV6-3; D is perhaps TRBD1 (6 bases). Trimming took off 2 bases at V and 3 bases at J, with 16 bases between the two ends. CDR1 MNHEY and CDR2 SVGEGT come from the germline V gene. The CDR3 is 16 residues long. CDR3 nucleotides: TGTGCCAGCAGTTACGGCGGGGGGCGAGTCGACTATGGCTACACCTTC. Protein sequence: CASSYGGGRVDYGYTF.

This clone has a single count. The V and J genes are TRBV3-1 (or the pseudogene TRBV3-2) and TRBJ2-5; the D is unclear. The CDR3 extends over 12 amino acids. V was pared by 5 bases and J by 6 bases, with 10 bases between. Germline V gives CDR1 LGHDT, CDR2 YNNKEL (reference sequence). CDR3 residues: CASSGVPKTQYF. CDR3 DNA: TGTGCCAGCAGCGGGGTCCCAAAGACCCAGTACTTC.

The gene calls are TRBV3-1 (or the pseudogene TRBV3-2) and TRBJ1-3, with TRBD1 as a possible D gene (5 bases). Germline lookup yields CDR1 LGHDT and CDR2 YNNKEL (reference sequence). The CDR3 consists of 17 residues. Trimming removed 0 bases at V and 2 bases at J, with 14 bases between. The CDR3 DNA sequence: TGTGCCAGCAGCCAAGACGGGGGAAATAATGCTGGAAACACCATATATTTT. It codes for CASSQDGGNNAGNTIYF.

This clone was seen a handful of times. V usage is TRBV5-5 and J usage is TRBJ2-7; TRBD1 matches at 8 bases. CDR3 size: 15 residues. The V gene end was trimmed by 4 bases and the J gene end by 2 bases; junction bases not matched to a gene: 8. CDR1 SGHKS and CDR2 YYEKEE come from the germline V gene (reference sequence). The CDR3 DNA follows: TGTGCCAGCAGCATGACAGGGGATGTTACCTACGAGCAGTACTTC. Protein product: CASSMTGDVTYEQYF. The complete variable domain, with remaining parts taken from reference TRBV5-5 and TRBJ2-7, reads DAGVTQSPTHLIKTRGQQVTLRCSPISGHKSVSWYQQVLGQGPQFIFQYYEKEERGRGNFPDRFSARQFPNYSSELNVNALLLGDSALYLCASSMTGDVTYEQYFGPGTRLTVT.

The CDR3 nucleotides are TGTGCCAGCAGTGCGGGCCAGGGTTTAGGAGCCCAGCATTTT. Translating it yields CASSAGQGLGAQHF. The rearrangement joins TRBV2 to TRBJ1-5; D may be TRBD1 (5 bases). Germline V gene data show CDR1 as SNHLY and CDR2 as FYNNEI. There are 14 residues in the CDR3. V was pared by 4 bases and J by 11 bases, with 18 bases between.

The V gene is TRBV2, the J gene TRBJ1-5, with D unresolved. Germline CDR1 and CDR2: SNHLY and FYNNEI. This CDR3 comprises 12 residues. Trimming shortened V by 7 bases and J by 7 bases, and 11 bases separated the two germline ends. The CDR3 nucleotides are TGTGCCAGCACGATGGAGGGCCAGCCCCAGCATTTT. Its translation is CASTMEGQPQHF. Full variable domain (outside the CDR3, taken from reference TRBV2 and TRBJ1-5): EPEVTQTPSHQVTQMGQEVILRCVPISNHLYFYWYRQILGQKVEFLVSFYNNEISEKSEIFDDQFSVERPDGSNFTLKIRSTKLEDSAMYFCASTMEGQPQHFGDGTRLSIL.

Comments on this clone: The same CDR3 can be traced to other DNA sequences in this sample. This chain links TRBV12-3 or TRBV12-4 with TRBJ1-1; D is unclear. V was clipped by 1 base and J by 1 base, with 4 bases between them. This CDR3 is 13 amino acids long. The CDR3 sequence is CASSLGGNTEAFF. The CDR3 coding sequence is TGTGCCAGCAGTTTAGGGGGGAACACTGAAGCTTTCTTT.

The rearrangement joins TRBV28 to TRBJ1-6; no reliable D call. This CDR3 is built from 11 residues. Trimming pared 0 bases from V and 13 bases from J, leaving 4 bases between. Germline loops: CDR1 MDHEN, CDR2 SYDVKM. Here the CDR3 reads CASSLWGPLHF. For the CDR3, the DNA is TGTGCCAGCAGTTTATGGGGGCCCCTCCACTTT.

This chain links TRBV5-6 with TRBJ1-1; 9 bases are a match to TRBD1. Germline V gene data show CDR1 as SGHDT and CDR2 as YYEEEE. The CDR3 is 14 amino acids. The J segment lost 5 bases and the V segment lost 6 bases, leaving 8 bases of the junction unmatched. The CDR3 DNA reads TGTGCCAGCAATTTACAGGGGGCCGTTACTGAAGCTTTCTTT. It translates to CASNLQGAVTEAFF.

The rearrangement uses TRBV15 and TRBJ1-5; D is possibly TRBD1 (6 bases). The CDR3 sequence is 16 residues long. The V gene's germline CDR1 is LNHNV and CDR2 YYDKDF (reference sequence). V lost 0 bases to trimming and J lost 5 bases, with 14 bases between them. DNA for the CDR3: TGTGCCACCAGCAGAGAGTCAGGGGCTGCCTATCAGCCCCAGCATTTT. Translated, it gives CATSRESGAAYQPQHF.

The chain is built from TRBV5-1 and TRBJ1-2; D unresolved. CDR3 length: 14 residues. V was pared by 0 bases and J by 3 bases, with 9 bases between. The germline CDR1 and CDR2 sequences are SGHRS and YFSETQ. The CDR3 region is CASSLDTTDYGYTF. CDR3 nucleotide sequence: TGCGCCAGCAGCTTGGACACAACGGACTATGGCTACACCTTC.

V is TRBV12-3 or TRBV12-4 and J is TRBJ1-1, with D unresolved. The V end was cut by 7 bases, the J end by 3 bases, with 9 bases between. The CDR3 spans 12 residues. The CDR3 DNA reads as TGTGCCAGCAAGTCTTGGGACACTGAAGCTTTCTTT. Translation gives CASKSWDTEAFF.